This T cell receptor beta chain derives from a study of OX40 agonist ivuxolimab in advanced cancers. Points from the study as a whole: By week 6 at 0.1 to 3.0 mg/kg, blood CD4+ and CD8+ T cells had expanded clonally. Relative to CD4+ cells, CD8+ T cells on average had more expanded clones. No determination was made of the antigen specificity of the expanded peripheral T cells.

As concerns this clone: Its antigen is as yet unknown.

The repertoire was sequenced with immunoSEQ multiplex PCR; TCRdb's copy has only in-frame clones and lacks some. The repertoire holds approximately 49,000 clones, with about 80% as singletons. The receptor comes from an adult with an advanced solid tumor such as melanoma, head and neck, liver or kidney cancer. Material: CD4+ or CD8+ T cells sorted from blood, obtained in a trial of the OX40 agonist ivuxolimab.

The CDR3 loop reads CASNSAPRSYGYTF. The CDR3 bases are TGTGCCAGTAACTCCGCGCCCAGATCCTATGGCTACACCTTC. The V and J genes are TRBV19 and TRBJ1-2; D uncertain. The germline gives CDR1 LNHDA, CDR2 SQIVND (reference sequence). V was trimmed by 7 bases and J by 4 bases, leaving 16 bases between them. This CDR3 spans 14 amino acids.